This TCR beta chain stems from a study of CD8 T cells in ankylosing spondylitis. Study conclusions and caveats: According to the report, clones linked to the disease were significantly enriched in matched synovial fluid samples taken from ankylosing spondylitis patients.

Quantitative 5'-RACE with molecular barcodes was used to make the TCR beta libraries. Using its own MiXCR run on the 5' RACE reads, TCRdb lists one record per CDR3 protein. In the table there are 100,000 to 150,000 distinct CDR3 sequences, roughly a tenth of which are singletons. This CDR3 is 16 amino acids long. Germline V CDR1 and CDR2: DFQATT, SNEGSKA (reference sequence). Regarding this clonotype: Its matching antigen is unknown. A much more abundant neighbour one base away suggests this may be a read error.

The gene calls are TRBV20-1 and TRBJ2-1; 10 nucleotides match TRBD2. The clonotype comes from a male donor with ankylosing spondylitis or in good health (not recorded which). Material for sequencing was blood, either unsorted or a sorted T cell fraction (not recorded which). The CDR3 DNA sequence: TGCTGTGCTAGAGATCTAGGGAGCGGGAGGGGTAATGAGCAGTTCTTC. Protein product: CCARDLGSGRGNEQFF.